The 23 T cell receptor beta chains given below trace back to one sample, sequenced in a study of blood T cell repertoires in COVID-19. Repertoires were generated with immunoSEQ multiplex PCR, while TCRdb's copy carries only in-frame clones and drops some. The sample has fewer than 650,000 clones, roughly nine tenths seen once; the top ten hold roughly 8%. Sequenced: peripheral blood. The source is a woman between 45 and 65 years old with COVID-19, enrolled during active disease.

The rearrangement joins TRBV30 to TRBJ2-5; no definite D call. The CDR3 has 13 residues. The germline CDR1 and CDR2 sequences are GTSNPN and SVGIG (reference sequence). With 0 bases removed from V and 5 bases from J, the gap between germline ends came to 10 bases. The CDR3 DNA sequence: TGTGCCTGGAGTGTATTATTTCGGGAGACCCAGTACTTC. It specifies CAWSVLFRETQYF.

With respect to this clone: Additional DNA sequences in this sample encode the identical CDR3. The chain joins TRBV5-6 to TRBJ1-5, with TRBD1 identical over 8 bases. This CDR3 is built from 15 residues. Germline V gene sequence: CDR1 SGHDT, CDR2 YYEEEE. The V segment lost 0 bases and the J segment 4 bases; nucleotides outside the gene matches: 3. CDR3 sequence (DNA): TGTGCCAGCAGCTTGGGACAGGGGCGGAATCAGCCCCAGCATTTT. This translates into CASSLGQGRNQPQHF.

Comments on this clone: The sample contains more than one DNA sequence encoding this CDR3. The chain is built from TRBV6-5 and TRBJ1-5, with D hard to call. The V gene lost 5 bases and the J gene lost 7 bases, with 12 bases spanning the gap. This CDR3 comprises 13 residues. CDR1 MNHEY and CDR2 SVGAGI come from the germline V gene. The CDR3 region has the DNA TGTGCCAGCAGTCGTTCGCCTAACCAGCCCCAGCATTTT. As protein: CASSRSPNQPQHF.

This chain joins TRBV5-1 and TRBJ1-3; tentatively, D is TRBD1 (6 bases). Germline CDR1 and CDR2: SGHRS and YFSETQ. Deletions cut 3 bases from V and 1 base from J, with 8 bases between. The CDR3 covers 14 residues. The CDR3 is CASSSGVSGNTIYF. Here the CDR3 DNA reads TGCGCCAGCAGCTCAGGGGTGTCTGGAAACACCATATATTTT.

The chain employs TRBV13 and TRBJ2-7; D gene ambiguous. Trimming removed 4 bases from V and 3 bases from J, with 10 bases in between. The CDR3 covers 13 residues. Germline lookup yields CDR1 PRHDT and CDR2 FYEKMQ (reference sequence). The CDR3 nucleotides are TGTGCCAGCAGCTCGAACAGCATCTACGAGCAGTACTTC. It specifies CASSSNSIYEQYF.

The chain joins TRBV30 to TRBJ1-1; D might be TRBD1 (5 bases). The CDR3 spans 13 residues. Between the trimmed V and J ends, which lost 4 bases and 5 bases, there was a span of 14 bases. Germline values: CDR1 GTSNPN, CDR2 SVGIG (reference sequence). This chain's CDR3 is CAWKRGEGTEAFF. CDR3 DNA: TGTGCCTGGAAGCGGGGGGAAGGAACTGAAGCTTTCTTT.

The DNA for the CDR3 is TGTGCCAGCACTGACGGCTTTGGGCCCGAGCAGTACTTC. Protein product: CASTDGFGPEQYF. The chain has TRBV2 and TRBJ2-7; D gene uncertain. The CDR3 contains 13 residues. V lost 7 bases, J lost 6 bases, and 16 bases lay in between. CDR1 is SNHLY and CDR2 is FYNNEI in the germline V gene.

The chain combines TRBV7-9 with TRBJ2-2, with TRBD2 as a possible D gene (6 bases). Trimming took 11 bases from V and 1 from J, leaving 17 bases between them. Germline loops: CDR1 SEHNR, CDR2 FQNEAQ (reference sequence). This CDR3 has 15 residues. The CDR3: CASHRGSGNTGELFF. DNA of the CDR3: TGTGCCTCCCACCGGGGGTCGGGGAACACCGGGGAGCTGTTTTTT.

This chain links TRBV5-1 with TRBJ2-1; possible D gene TRBD2, 5 bases. The V and J ends lost 0 bases and 8 bases respectively, with 9 bases between them. Germline-derived CDR1 and CDR2 are SGHRS and YFSETQ. The CDR3 runs to 13 residues. CDR3 DNA sequence: TGCGCCAGCAGCTTGGGAGGGAGTGATGAGCAGTTCTTC. Translation: CASSLGGSDEQFF. The full variable domain, its missing parts supplied by reference TRBV5-1 and TRBJ2-1, is KAGVTQTPRYLIKTRGQQVTLSCSPISGHRSVSWYQQTPGQGLQFLFEYFSETQRNKGNFPGRFSGRQFSNSRSEMNVSTLELGDSALYLCASSLGGSDEQFFGPGTRLTVL.

This chain uses TRBV6-1 with TRBJ2-7, with 13 bases that match TRBD2. With V trimmed by 4 bases and J by 4 bases, 7 bases remained unmatched. Germline assignment: CDR1 MNHNS and CDR2 SASEGT. The CDR3 totals 16 residues. The CDR3 DNA is TGTGCCAGCAGTGCCCCGACTAGCGGGGGGTGGTACGAGCAGTACTTC. This translates into CASSAPTSGGWYEQYF.

This sequence joins TRBV14 and TRBJ2-3; 8 bases line up with TRBD1. The CDR3 extends over 13 amino acids. V was pared by 6 bases and J by 4 bases, with 3 bases of the junction left unmatched. Germline loops: CDR1 SGHDN, CDR2 FVKESK. CDR3 protein: CASSQGASDTQYF. CDR3 DNA sequence: TGTGCCAGCAGTCAGGGGGCGTCAGATACGCAGTATTTT.

The rearrangement links TRBV21-1 to TRBJ1-2; the table assigns TRBD1, which was not confirmed against the DNA. TRBV21-1 is noted as a pseudogene. CDR3 size: 15 residues. This CDR3 is CASSKGRPGDYGYTF. In DNA form, the CDR3 reads TGTGCCAGCAGCAAGGGCAGGCCAGGTGACTATGGCTACACCTTC.

V and J are TRBV19 and TRBJ1-5, with D perhaps matching TRBD1 (5 bases). Trimming pared 11 bases from V and 4 bases from J, leaving 24 bases between. The V gene's germline CDR1 is LNHDA and CDR2 SQIVND (reference sequence). CDR3 length equals 16 residues. CDR3 in amino acids: CASKLRGSFSNQPQHF. CDR3 nucleotides: TGTGCCTCAAAGCTGCGGGGCAGCTTTAGTAATCAGCCCCAGCATTTT.

This chain joins TRBV7-8 and TRBJ2-5, with 11 nucleotides matching TRBD2. Per the germline V gene, CDR1 is SGHVS and CDR2 is FQNEAQ. V shed 4 bases and J 2 bases; nucleotides not matched to a gene: 15. The length of the CDR3 is 19 residues. The CDR3 region is CASSSRGSGGAWGQETQYF. CDR3 nucleotide sequence: TGTGCCAGCAGCTCCCGGGGTAGCGGGGGGGCTTGGGGACAAGAGACCCAGTACTTC.

Worth noting for this clone: Other DNA sequences of this sample code for an identical CDR3. The V gene is TRBV3-1 (or the pseudogene TRBV3-2), the J gene TRBJ2-3, with D maybe TRBD2 (5 bases). Between the trimmed V and J ends, which lost 1 base and 6 bases, there was a span of 5 bases. This CDR3 comprises 12 residues. Per the germline V gene, CDR1 is LGHDT and CDR2 is YNNKEL (reference sequence). The CDR3 DNA is TGTGCCAGCAGCCAAGGCGGGGATACGCAGTATTTT. As protein: CASSQGGDTQYF.

The V call is TRBV6-5, the J call TRBJ1-1; D remains unclear. Germline CDR1 MNHEY, CDR2 SVGAGI. Trimming pared 2 bases from V and 0 bases from J, leaving 7 bases between. The CDR3 covers 14 residues. CDR3 region: CASSYLYMNTEAFF. The CDR3 nucleotides are TGTGCCAGCAGTTACCTGTATATGAACACTGAAGCTTTCTTT.

The gene calls are TRBV2 and TRBJ1-1; D is ambiguous. This CDR3 region has 12 residues. Germline CDR1 SNHLY, CDR2 FYNNEI. Trimming removed 1 base at V and 11 bases at J, with 11 bases between. The CDR3 loop reads CASSEDLRRAFF. The CDR3 DNA is TGTGCCAGCAGTGAAGACTTGCGTCGGGCTTTCTTT.

The chain has TRBV7-2 and TRBJ2-3; D is unclear. V lost 5 bases and J lost 7, with 10 bases in between. The germline gives CDR1 SGHTA, CDR2 FQGNSA. This CDR3 is built from 12 residues. CDR3 amino acids: CASSPLAYTQYF. In nucleotides, the CDR3 is TGTGCCAGCAGCCCTCTGGCCTATACGCAGTATTTT.

This chain's CDR3 is CASSRRGGAGTDTQYF. The CDR3 region has the DNA TGTGCCAGCAGCCGTAGGGGAGGGGCTGGGACAGATACGCAGTATTTT. The chain couples TRBV9 to TRBJ2-3, with 7 bases identical to TRBD2. This CDR3 has 16 amino acids. The trim removed 4 bases at V and 3 bases at J, leaving 11 bases unmatched. Germline CDR1 SGDLS, CDR2 YYNGEE.

This clone occurred once. The chain recombines TRBV5-1 with TRBJ2-3; no clear D. This CDR3 region has 13 residues. V was trimmed by 4 bases and J by 2 bases, leaving 8 bases between them. CDR1 is SGHRS, CDR2 YFSETQ, per germline. CDR3 nucleotides: TGCGCCAGCAGCCAACTCGCCACAGATACGCAGTATTTT. Protein sequence: CASSQLATDTQYF.

This chain links TRBV5-1 with TRBJ1-3, with D perhaps matching TRBD1 (5 bases). CDR3 length: 17 residues. Trimming left V 4 bases short and J 4 bases short, with 21 bases between. Germline V gene lookup returns CDR1 SGHRS and CDR2 YFSETQ. CDR3: CASSLSPAREAGNTIYF. As DNA, the CDR3 is TGCGCCAGCAGCCTCTCCCCGGCCAGGGAGGCAGGAAACACCATATATTTT.

The chain employs TRBV19 and TRBJ2-2; TRBD1 matches 12 bases. CDR3 length: 15 amino acids. V trimming: 7 bases; J trimming: 6 bases; junction bases outside the gene matches: 6. The germline gives CDR1 LNHDA, CDR2 SQIVND (reference sequence). The CDR3 coding sequence is TGTGCCAGTACGGGACAGGGGGCAAATGCCGGGGAGCTGTTTTTT. It yields the protein CASTGQGANAGELFF.

The J gene is TRBJ2-6, the V gene TRBV5-1, with 12 bases lining up with TRBD1. This CDR3 contains 18 residues. The germline V gene has CDR1 SGHRS and CDR2 YFSETQ. V gave up 2 bases and J gave up 1 base; unmatched junction bases: 4. CDR3 coding DNA: TGCGCCAGCAGCTTTCCGGGACAGGGGGCTTCTGGGGCCAACGTCCTGACTTTC. Residues: CASSFPGQGASGANVLTF.